This entry lists 32 T cell receptor beta chains sequenced from one sample in a study of OX40 agonist ivuxolimab in advanced cancers. Data came from immunoSEQ multiplex PCR; TCRdb stores just in-frame clones and leaves some out. This table has approximately 81,000 clones, around 87% appearing once. The material sequenced was CD4+ or CD8+ T cells sorted from blood, taken in a trial of the OX40 agonist ivuxolimab. The receptor set was obtained from an adult with an advanced solid tumor such as melanoma, head and neck, liver or kidney cancer.

This clone was recorded once. The chain has TRBV5-1 and TRBJ1-6; no clear D gene. Germline V CDR1 and CDR2: SGHRS, YFSETQ. This CDR3 is built from 12 residues. Deletions cut 5 bases from V and 7 bases from J, with 7 bases between. The CDR3 reads CASSAVNSPLHF. The CDR3, as DNA: TGCGCCAGCAGTGCAGTAAATTCACCCCTCCACTTT.

The chain recombines TRBV5-1 with TRBJ2-7; D uncertain. The CDR3 spans 13 residues. Germline V gene lookup returns CDR1 SGHRS and CDR2 YFSETQ. The V end lost 4 bases, the J end lost 3 bases, and 11 bases lay between the germline ends. The CDR3 DNA reads TGCGCCAGCAGCCTAATGGGTGGCTACGAGCAGTACTTC. Translated, it gives CASSLMGGYEQYF.

The chain combines TRBV6-5 with TRBJ1-5; D unresolved. This CDR3 region has 13 residues. Looked up from germline, CDR1 is MNHEY and CDR2 is SVGAGI. Trimming stripped 10 bases from V and 4 bases from J, with 14 bases between. CDR3 loop: CATRPASNQPQHF. The CDR3 bases are TGTGCCACCCGTCCCGCAAGTAATCAGCCCCAGCATTTT.

The J gene is TRBJ1-2, the V gene TRBV12-5; D call uncertain. V was trimmed by 1 base and J by 0 bases, leaving 9 bases between them. This CDR3 comprises 15 residues. The germline V gene has CDR1 LGHNT and CDR2 FRNRAP. CDR3 sequence: CASGLGHWTNYGYTF. The CDR3 DNA reads TGTGCTAGTGGTTTGGGACACTGGACTAACTATGGCTACACCTTC.

The chain links TRBV2 to TRBJ2-4; D gene unclear. With 7 bases removed from V and 4 bases from J, the gap between germline ends came to 23 bases. Per the germline V gene, CDR1 is SNHLY and CDR2 is FYNNEI. The CDR3 is made up of 17 amino acids. This chain's CDR3 is CASKALVGGVRKNIQYF. As DNA, the CDR3 is TGTGCCAGCAAAGCTCTCGTTGGCGGCGTTCGAAAAAACATTCAGTACTTC.

The rearrangement joins TRBV5-1 to TRBJ1-2; a weak D match, TRBD1 (6 bases). This CDR3 comprises 16 residues. The V gene's germline CDR1 is SGHRS and CDR2 YFSETQ. V was trimmed by 5 bases and J by 0 bases, leaving 17 bases between them. The CDR3 DNA reads as TGCGCCAGCAGTTCACGGACCACAGGGTCTAACTATGGCTACACCTTC. Its translation: CASSSRTTGSNYGYTF.

This clone has a handful of counts. V usage is TRBV7-9 and J usage is TRBJ1-2; D unclear. Germline-derived CDR1 and CDR2 are SEHNR and FQNEAQ (reference sequence). This CDR3 is 12 amino acids long. V lost 5 bases and J lost 8, with 12 bases in between. As DNA, the CDR3 is TGTGCCAGCAGCGGACCCGTGGGGGGCTACACCTTC. Its translation: CASSGPVGGYTF.

The chain employs TRBV29-1 and TRBJ2-1, with 7 bases aligning to TRBD2. This CDR3 comprises 13 residues. In germline, CDR1 is SQVTM, CDR2 ANQGSEA. Trimming removed 5 bases from V and 6 bases from J; junction bases left unmatched: 7. CDR3 loop: CSVRGDPSNEQFF. The CDR3 DNA reads TGCAGCGTTCGGGGGGATCCGAGCAATGAGCAGTTCTTC.

The chain recombines TRBV4-2 with TRBJ2-4; D is undetermined. This CDR3 has 14 residues. V was clipped by 4 bases and J by 8 bases, with 15 bases between them. Germline V CDR1 and CDR2: LGHNA, YNFKEQ. DNA of the CDR3: TGTGCCAGCAGCCCCGACCGCTTGGAAGACATTCAGTACTTC. This translates into CASSPDRLEDIQYF.

This chain joins TRBV28 and TRBJ1-2; no firm D call. Deletions cut 4 bases from V and 0 bases from J, with 3 bases between. CDR3 length: 12 amino acids. The germline gives CDR1 MDHEN, CDR2 SYDVKM. The CDR3 loop reads CASSSSNYGYTF. The CDR3 DNA is TGTGCCAGCAGTTCATCTAACTATGGCTACACCTTC.

The chain uses TRBV5-1 and TRBJ2-3, with 8 bases fitting TRBD2. CDR3 size: 15 residues. Germline CDR1 is SGHRS and CDR2 is YFSETQ. Unmatched junction bases numbered 4, after V lost 1 base and J lost 3 bases. The CDR3, as DNA: TGCGCCAGCAGCTTGTCGCGGGGGGCTACAGATACGCAGTATTTT. The encoded protein is CASSLSRGATDTQYF.

V is TRBV5-4 and J is TRBJ1-4; 7 nucleotides match TRBD1. Germline V gene data show CDR1 as SGHNT and CDR2 as YYREEE (reference sequence). This CDR3 contains 13 residues. V was clipped by 0 bases and J by 11 bases; unmatched bases: 4. CDR3 residues: CASSLDRGGKLFF. DNA for the CDR3: TGTGCCAGCAGCTTGGACAGGGGAGGGAAACTGTTTTTT.

The chain combines TRBV5-1 with TRBJ1-1, with 8 bases identical to TRBD1. J was trimmed by 4 bases and V by 4 bases; bases with no gene match: 3. Germline CDR1 SGHRS, CDR2 YFSETQ. CDR3 length: 13 amino acids. CDR3 loop: CASSADRGTEAFF. DNA of the CDR3: TGCGCCAGCAGCGCTGACAGGGGCACTGAAGCTTTCTTT.

V is TRBV2 and J is TRBJ1-2; 7 positions agree with TRBD1. With V trimmed by 7 bases and J by 3 bases, 5 bases remained unmatched. Germline V gives CDR1 SNHLY, CDR2 FYNNEI. The CDR3 covers 13 residues. CDR3 protein: CASKTGLDYGYTF. As DNA, the CDR3 is TGTGCCAGCAAGACAGGGCTTGACTATGGCTACACCTTC.

The rearrangement uses TRBV7-9 and TRBJ1-5; D is unresolved. Germline V lookup: CDR1 SEHNR, CDR2 FQNEAQ (reference sequence). Trimming cost V 3 bases and J 2 bases, with 17 bases left between them. The CDR3 is 17 residues long. CDR3 sequence reads: CASSFSKAGHRNQPQHF. In DNA, the CDR3 is TGTGCCAGCAGCTTCTCGAAGGCAGGTCATCGCAATCAGCCCCAGCATTTT.

This clone appeared once. The chain is built from TRBV19 and TRBJ2-3; D may be TRBD1 (5 bases). Trimming removed 6 bases from V and 3 bases from J, with 13 bases in between. The germline V gene encodes CDR1 LNHDA and CDR2 SQIVND (reference sequence). This CDR3 is 14 amino acids long. Written as DNA, the CDR3 is TGTGCCAGTAGAGTGGGCAGGGAAACAGATACGCAGTATTTT. This codes for CASRVGRETDTQYF.

CDR3 nucleotides: TGTGCCAGCAGCTTAAGCGGGCACCCCTCCTACGAGCAGTACTTC. Translated, it gives CASSLSGHPSYEQYF. The gene calls are TRBV11-2 and TRBJ2-7; TRBD2 is a possible D gene (6 bases). The CDR3 totals 15 residues. Germline CDR1 is SGHAT and CDR2 is FQNNGV. The V gene lost 2 bases and the J gene lost 0 bases, with 11 bases spanning the gap.

V usage is TRBV21-1 and J usage is TRBJ2-7. TRBV21-1 is an annotated pseudogene. The CDR3 is made up of 13 amino acids. CDR3 sequence: CASSRGTCYEQYF. CDR3 bases: TGTGCCAGCAGCAGAGGGACGTGCTACGAGCAGTACTTC.

The genes are TRBV5-1 and TRBJ2-5; D assignment may be TRBD1 or TRBD2 (5 bases each). The CDR3 covers 14 residues. Germline V gene lookup returns CDR1 SGHRS and CDR2 YFSETQ. Trimming shortened V by 8 bases and J by 2 bases, and 16 bases separated the two germline ends. The CDR3 here is CASQTAVGQETQYF. The CDR3 nucleotides are TGCGCCAGTCAGACAGCGGTGGGGCAAGAGACCCAGTACTTC.

The V and J genes are TRBV21-1 and TRBJ1-2; no check of the table's D call, TRBD1, against the DNA was made. TRBV21-1 is a pseudogene locus. The CDR3 has 13 amino acids. The CDR3 sequence: CASSKTGQLYDTF. The CDR3, as DNA: TGTGCCAGCAGCAAAACAGGACAGCTCTATGACACCTTC.

This clone came up a few times. CDR3 loop: CASSQNRGDSPLHF. In DNA form, the CDR3 reads TGCGCCAGCAGCCAGAACAGGGGGGACTCACCCCTCCACTTT. The V and J genes are TRBV4-1 and TRBJ1-6; 8 nucleotides match TRBD1. This CDR3 has 14 amino acids. V was clipped by 3 bases and J by 10 bases; unmatched bases: 5. Germline V lookup: CDR1 MGHRA, CDR2 YSYEKL.

This chain connects TRBV5-1 to TRBJ1-5; D is undetermined. This CDR3 is 14 amino acids long. CDR1 is SGHRS and CDR2 is YFSETQ in the germline V gene. With 3 bases removed from V and 9 bases from J, the gap between germline ends came to 16 bases. CDR3 amino acids: CASSSDGFSRPQHF. CDR3 nucleotides: TGCGCCAGCAGCTCGGACGGCTTTAGTAGGCCCCAGCATTTT.

The rearrangement links TRBV9 to TRBJ2-7; D is possibly TRBD1 (5 bases). Germline CDR1 reads SGDLS; CDR2 reads YYNGEE. The CDR3 has 14 residues. V was trimmed by 4 bases and J by 0 bases, leaving 11 bases between them. CDR3 coding DNA: TGTGCCAGCAGCCCGAGACAGAACTCCTACGAGCAGTACTTC. It yields the protein CASSPRQNSYEQYF.

This sequence joins TRBV5-4 and TRBJ1-2, with 10 bases identical to TRBD1. Germline CDR1 is SGHNT and CDR2 is YYREEE (reference sequence). The CDR3 spans 14 residues. J was trimmed by 7 bases and V by 4 bases; bases with no gene match: 7. CDR3 sequence (DNA): TGTGCCAGCAGCACTAGGACAGGGGGTTTTGGCTACACCTTC. It translates to CASSTRTGGFGYTF.

The V and J genes are TRBV12-5 and TRBJ1-5; D is possibly TRBD1 (6 bases). V shed 7 bases and J shed 7 bases, with 17 bases lying between them. The CDR3 covers 14 residues. Germline CDR1 and CDR2: LGHNT and FRNRAP. CDR3 nucleotides: TGTGCTAGTGCACCCGAGGGGGATGTGCAGCCCCAGCATTTT. Translating gives CASAPEGDVQPQHF.

J is TRBJ2-7 and V is TRBV29-1; D remains unclear. V was clipped by 5 bases and J by 5 bases, with 10 bases between them. The CDR3 spans 11 residues. The germline CDR1 and CDR2 sequences are SQVTM and ANQGSEA. CDR3 amino acids: CSVRSGHEQYF. The CDR3 nucleotides read TGCAGCGTTCGATCTGGGCACGAGCAGTACTTC.

This clone was recorded once. V is TRBV5-1 and J is TRBJ2-5; the D is unclear. Germline V gene sequence: CDR1 SGHRS, CDR2 YFSETQ. The CDR3 contains 14 residues. The ends were cut back, 4 bases at V and 3 bases at J, with 13 bases in the middle. Here the CDR3 DNA reads TGCGCCAGCAGCGTCCAAGGGCAGGAAGAGACCCAGTACTTC. Its translation: CASSVQGQEETQYF.

V is TRBV2 and J is TRBJ1-2; 9 bases fit TRBD1. There are 14 residues in the CDR3. Germline V gene lookup returns CDR1 SNHLY and CDR2 FYNNEI. V lost 1 base to trimming and J lost 8 bases; unmatched junction nucleotides: 5. The CDR3 spells CASSEGDRDYGYTF. In DNA, the CDR3 is TGTGCCAGCAGTGAAGGGGACAGGGATTACGGCTACACCTTC.

The gene calls are TRBV6-5 and TRBJ1-2; D remains ambiguous. The germline V gene has CDR1 MNHEY and CDR2 SVGAGI. The CDR3 contains 15 residues. V dropped 0 bases and J dropped 2 bases, with 10 bases sitting between them. CDR3 nucleotide sequence: TGTGCCAGCAGTTACTCGATGCTGGGAAACTATGGCTACACCTTC. Amino acid sequence: CASSYSMLGNYGYTF.

The chain carries TRBV18 and TRBJ1-4; D is ambiguous. V was cut by 1 base and J by 8 bases, with 11 bases left in between. Germline CDR1 and CDR2: KGHSH and LQKENI. This CDR3 is 14 amino acids long. The CDR3: CASSPRQVGEKLFF. CDR3 bases: TGTGCCAGCTCACCACGGCAGGTCGGAGAAAAACTGTTTTTT.

This chain joins TRBV5-6 and TRBJ2-5, with 11 bases identical to TRBD2. The CDR3 is 15 residues long. The J segment lost 1 base and the V segment lost 1 base, leaving 0 bases of the junction unmatched. The V gene's germline CDR1 is SGHDT and CDR2 YYEEEE. CDR3 amino acids: CASSLTSGGQETQYF. As DNA, the CDR3 is TGTGCCAGCAGCTTGACTAGCGGGGGCCAAGAGACCCAGTACTTC.

The chain couples TRBV7-9 to TRBJ2-7; tentatively, D is TRBD1 (5 bases). This CDR3 region has 13 residues. V was shortened by 5 bases and J by 5 bases, with 13 bases between the two germline ends. The germline V gene encodes CDR1 SEHNR and CDR2 FQNEAQ (reference sequence). CDR3 protein: CASSVDKFHEQYF. The CDR3 DNA reads as TGTGCCAGCAGCGTGGACAAATTCCACGAGCAGTACTTC.